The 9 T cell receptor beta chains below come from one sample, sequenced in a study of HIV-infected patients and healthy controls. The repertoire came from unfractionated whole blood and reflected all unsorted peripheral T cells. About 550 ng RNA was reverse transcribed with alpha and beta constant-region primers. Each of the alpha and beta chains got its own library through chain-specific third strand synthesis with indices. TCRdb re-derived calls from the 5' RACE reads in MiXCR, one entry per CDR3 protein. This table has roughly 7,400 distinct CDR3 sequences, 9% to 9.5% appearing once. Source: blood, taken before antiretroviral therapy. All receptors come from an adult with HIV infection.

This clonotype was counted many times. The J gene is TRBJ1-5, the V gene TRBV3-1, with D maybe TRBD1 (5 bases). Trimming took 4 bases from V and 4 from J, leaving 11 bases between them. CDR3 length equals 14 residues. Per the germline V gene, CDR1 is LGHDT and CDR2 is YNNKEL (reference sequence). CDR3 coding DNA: TGTGCCAGCAGCCTGGGACGGATTAATCAGCCCCAGCATTTT. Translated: CASSLGRINQPQHF.

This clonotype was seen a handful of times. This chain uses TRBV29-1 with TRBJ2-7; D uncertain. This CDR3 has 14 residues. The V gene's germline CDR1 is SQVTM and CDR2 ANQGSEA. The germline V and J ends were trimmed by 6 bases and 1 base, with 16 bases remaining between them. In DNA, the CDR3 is TGCAGCGTCCTAACAGAACTTCAATCCTACGAGCAGTACTTC. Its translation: CSVLTELQSYEQYF.

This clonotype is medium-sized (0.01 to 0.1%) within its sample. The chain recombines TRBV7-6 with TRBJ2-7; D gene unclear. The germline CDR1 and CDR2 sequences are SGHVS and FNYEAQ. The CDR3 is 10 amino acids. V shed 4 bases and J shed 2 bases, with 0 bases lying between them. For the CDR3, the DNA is TGTGCCAGCAGCTCCTACGAGCAGTACTTC. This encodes CASSSYEQYF.

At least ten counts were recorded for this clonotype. The CDR3 DNA sequence: TGCGCCAGCAGTGAACAGGGAGTAGCCGGGGAGCTGTTTTTT. It codes for CASSEQGVAGELFF. The J gene is TRBJ2-2, the V gene TRBV10-2; perhaps TRBD1 as D (6 bases). The CDR3 totals 14 residues. V was pared by 3 bases and J by 6 bases, with 11 bases between. Per germline, CDR1 WSHSY and CDR2 SAAADI.

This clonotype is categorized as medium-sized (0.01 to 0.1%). Written as DNA, the CDR3 is TGTGCCACCAGTGATTACCAGCCTGGTACGCAGTATTTT. The encoded protein is CATSDYQPGTQYF. The chain employs TRBV24-1 and TRBJ2-3; D gene unclear. CDR3 size: 13 residues. The ends were cut back, 2 bases at V and 8 bases at J, with 10 bases in the middle. Germline V gene sequence: CDR1 KGHDR, CDR2 SFDVKD.

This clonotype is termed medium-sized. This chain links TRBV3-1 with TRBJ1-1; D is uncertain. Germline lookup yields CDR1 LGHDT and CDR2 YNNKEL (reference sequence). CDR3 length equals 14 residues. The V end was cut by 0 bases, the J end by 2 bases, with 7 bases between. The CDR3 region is CASSQEGKNTEAFF. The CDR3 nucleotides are TGTGCCAGCAGCCAAGAGGGAAAAAACACTGAAGCTTTCTTT.

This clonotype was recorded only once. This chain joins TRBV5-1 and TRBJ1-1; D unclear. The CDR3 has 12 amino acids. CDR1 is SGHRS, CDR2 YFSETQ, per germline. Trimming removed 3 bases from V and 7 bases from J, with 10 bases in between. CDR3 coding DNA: TGCGCCAGCAGCTCGTCCCTTGATGAAGCTTTCTTT. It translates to CASSSSLDEAFF.

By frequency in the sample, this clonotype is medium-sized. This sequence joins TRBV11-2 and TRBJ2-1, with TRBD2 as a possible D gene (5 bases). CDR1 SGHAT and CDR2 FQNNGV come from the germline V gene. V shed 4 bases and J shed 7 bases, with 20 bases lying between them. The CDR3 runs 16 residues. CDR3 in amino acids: CASSYEVGELLNEQFF. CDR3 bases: TGTGCCAGCAGCTATGAGGTGGGAGAATTGTTAAATGAGCAGTTCTTC.

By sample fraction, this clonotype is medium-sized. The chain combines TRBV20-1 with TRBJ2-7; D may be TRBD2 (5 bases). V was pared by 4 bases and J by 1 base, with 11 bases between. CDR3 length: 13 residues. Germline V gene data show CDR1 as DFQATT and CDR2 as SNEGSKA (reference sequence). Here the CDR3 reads CSATVDSSYEQYF. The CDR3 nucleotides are TGCAGTGCTACAGTGGACTCGTCCTACGAGCAGTACTTC.